The clone carrying this T cell receptor beta chain has more than one count but fewer than ten. Its antigen is currently unknown. The data originate from a study of T cell repertoires in cytomegalovirus infection. Study background: CMV epitopes in the study were HLA-C-restricted (recently identified) and HLA-B-restricted (well studied). In public TCR beta signatures, there were indications of both CMV infection and matching HLA type.

TCRdb redid the calling of the reads with MiXCR, one entry per CDR3 protein. This sample carries about 900,000 distinct CDR3 sequences, approximately 31% of them seen once, and the ten largest clones take around an eighth. The length of the CDR3 is 13 residues. Trimming cost V 7 bases and J 8 bases, with 14 bases left between them. Germline V gene sequence: CDR1 SNHLY, CDR2 FYNNEI. This chain uses TRBV2 with TRBJ1-4; no definite D call. Sequenced here: cultured CD8+ T cells from PBMCs, sampled from culture after CMV antigen stimulation. The TCR originated in a human donor in good health (CMV status not recorded). Some clones in this sample may be carry-over from other donors' samples. The CDR3 is CASTRPPFEKLFF. Here the CDR3 DNA reads TGTGCCAGCACCCGTCCCCCATTCGAAAAACTGTTTTTT.